This entry lists 18 T cell receptor beta chains sequenced from one sample in a study of T cells in Graves' hyperthyroidism and ophthalmopathy. Researchers amplified the TCR beta CDR3 regions from RNA transcripts. Carried out on the TCR CDR3, a first-round RT-PCR used the HTBI primer set. Via MiXCR, TCRdb re-called the multiplex PCR reads, giving one row per CDR3 protein. This table holds about 260,000 distinct CDR3 sequences, about 25% found once. The material sequenced was blood. The receptors originated from a man between 35 and 55 years old with Graves' hyperthyroidism that later progressed to Graves' ophthalmopathy.

At least ten counts were recorded for this clonotype. J is TRBJ1-5 and V is TRBV18, with D hard to call. The CDR3 has 15 amino acids. Trimming left V 2 bases short and J 5 bases short, with 13 bases between. Germline assignment: CDR1 KGHSH and CDR2 LQKENI. CDR3 nucleotide sequence: TGTGCCAGCTCACCAGGCGGCCCCTCTCATCAGCCCCAGCATTTT. Its protein product is CASSPGGPSHQPQHF.

This clonotype was found many times. The rearrangement joins TRBV30 to TRBJ1-5, with 8 positions matching TRBD1. CDR1 and CDR2 from the germline V gene are GTSNPN and SVGIG (reference sequence). This CDR3 spans 15 amino acids. CDR3 nucleotide sequence: TGTCTCGCCAGGGGGCCCCGGGAGAGCAATCAGCCCCAGCATTTT. Protein: CLARGPRESNQPQHF.

J is TRBJ2-7 and V is TRBV6-2 or TRBV6-3, with D possibly TRBD2 on 5 matching bases. Germline CDR1 MNHEY, CDR2 SVGEGT. This CDR3 comprises 15 residues. Between the trimmed V and J ends, which lost 2 bases and 3 bases, there was a span of 14 bases. CDR3 in DNA: TGTGCCAGCAGTTACCGGGCTAGCCAGGTCTACGAGCAGTACTTC. It is translated as CASSYRASQVYEQYF.

This clonotype was picked up many times. The rearrangement links TRBV11-3 to TRBJ1-5; D uncertain. The CDR3 sequence is 13 residues long. Trimming stripped 5 bases from V and 5 bases from J, with 10 bases between. CDR1 and CDR2 (germline): SGHNT, YENEEA. CDR3 loop: CASSQSQDQPQHF. CDR3 nucleotide sequence: TGTGCCAGCAGCCAAAGCCAAGATCAGCCCCAGCATTTT.

The chain carries TRBV6-8 and TRBJ2-5; 9 positions agree with TRBD1. The CDR3 has 14 amino acids. CDR1 and CDR2 (germline): MNHGY, SAAAGT. After removal of 5 bases from V and 3 bases from J, the junction contained 4 bases not matched to a gene. The CDR3, as DNA: TGTGCCAGCAGTCGACAGGGGGACGAAGAGACCCAGTACTTC. Residues: CASSRQGDEETQYF.

The gene calls are TRBV19 and TRBJ1-2; D is unclear. V lost 6 bases and J lost 5, with 16 bases in between. Germline CDR1 and CDR2: LNHDA and SQIVND (reference sequence). The CDR3 runs 14 residues. CDR3 sequence: CASSTQRDRYGYTF. CDR3 DNA: TGTGCCAGTAGCACCCAGAGGGATAGATATGGCTACACCTTC.

This clonotype was detected many times. This may be a read error, as it is one base from a much larger clone. The J gene is TRBJ1-2, the V gene TRBV12-3 or TRBV12-4, with a possible D match to TRBD1 (5 bases). The CDR3 length is 15 residues. The CDR3 DNA is TGTGCCAGCAGTTTAGCGGCAGGGACGACCTATGGCTGCACCTTC. It yields the protein CASSLAAGTTYGCTF.

This clonotype was seen at least ten times. The gene calls are TRBV6-1 and TRBJ1-2, with a possible D match to TRBD1 (6 bases). Per germline, CDR1 MNHNS and CDR2 SASEGT. Trimming took 8 bases from V and 2 from J, leaving 12 bases between them. This CDR3 spans 13 amino acids. In DNA form, the CDR3 reads TGTGCCAGCGGTCCGACAGGCAACTATGGCTACACCTTC. Residues: CASGPTGNYGYTF.

The genes are TRBV7-2 and TRBJ1-2, with D perhaps TRBD1 (5 bases). The CDR3 length is 15 residues. The germline V and J ends were trimmed by 1 base and 3 bases, with 12 bases remaining between them. CDR1 and CDR2 from the germline V gene are SGHTA and FQGNSA. In DNA form, the CDR3 reads TGTGCCAGCAGCTTAGGGCCGGGGGAAGACTATGGCTACACCTTC. It codes for CASSLGPGEDYGYTF.

This clonotype was counted a few times. V usage is TRBV12-3 or TRBV12-4 and J usage is TRBJ2-5; 9 positions agree with TRBD1. This CDR3 contains 16 residues. V gave up 5 bases and J gave up 6 bases; unmatched junction bases: 13. CDR3: CASSVLPGQGDQTQYF. The DNA of the CDR3 is TGTGCCAGCAGTGTTTTGCCGGGACAGGGCGACCAGACCCAGTACTTC.

This clonotype was found a few times. This chain uses TRBV6-5 with TRBJ2-5; 8 nucleotides line up with TRBD1. J gave up 6 bases and V 5 bases, and 17 bases lay outside the gene matches. The CDR3 has 17 residues. Germline CDR1 is MNHEY and CDR2 is SVGAGI. CDR3 residues: CASSHDDPTGDLKTQYF. DNA of the CDR3: TGTGCCAGCAGTCACGATGACCCGACAGGGGATTTAAAGACCCAGTACTTC.

This clonotype came up many times. The chain links TRBV27 to TRBJ2-7; no clear D. Trimming cost V 2 bases and J 6 bases, with 8 bases left between them. The CDR3 covers 12 residues. Germline CDR1 reads MNHEY; CDR2 reads SMNVEV (reference sequence). CDR3 sequence: CASSLKHGEQYF. CDR3 coding DNA: TGTGCCAGCAGTTTAAAGCATGGCGAGCAGTACTTC.

This clonotype was seen many times. This chain uses TRBV12-3 or TRBV12-4 with TRBJ2-7; unclear D gene. V lost 4 bases to trimming and J lost 3 bases, with 10 bases between them. This CDR3 is 13 amino acids long. The CDR3 DNA reads TGTGCCAGCAGTTCTCGAGAAGTCTACGAGCAGTACTTC. This sequence encodes CASSSREVYEQYF.

This clonotype was picked up many times. This chain uses TRBV19 with TRBJ1-2; 7 bases map to TRBD1. The CDR3 has 15 amino acids. In germline, CDR1 is LNHDA, CDR2 SQIVND (reference sequence). The junction had 8 bases not matched to a gene; V was cut back by 5 bases and J by 2 bases. DNA for the CDR3: TGTGCCAGTAGTCTCCCGCGCAGGGGGAACTATGGCTACACCTTC. Encoded protein: CASSLPRRGNYGYTF.

This clonotype came up many times. The chain joins TRBV12-3 or TRBV12-4 to TRBJ1-1, with 7 positions matching TRBD1. This CDR3 has 13 amino acids. J was trimmed by 7 bases and V by 1 base; bases with no gene match: 3. The CDR3, as DNA: TGTGCCAGCAGTTTAGAGGGGGCTAGTGAAGCTTTCTTT. Translated, it gives CASSLEGASEAFF.

The table lists this clonotype with many counts. The chain combines TRBV7-2 with TRBJ2-7, with D possibly matching TRBD2 (5 bases). Germline V gene lookup returns CDR1 SGHTA and CDR2 FQGNSA. The length of the CDR3 is 12 residues. Trimming removed 9 bases at V and 6 bases at J, with 15 bases between. This chain's CDR3 is CASTDSGGEQYF. DNA of the CDR3: TGTGCCAGTACGGACTCAGGAGGCGAGCAGTACTTC.

Many counts were recorded for this clonotype. The CDR3 sequence is CASSRRTTTGGLQETQYF. In DNA form, the CDR3 reads TGTGCCAGTAGCCGCCGGACGACAACTGGGGGCCTCCAAGAGACCCAGTACTTC. The chain uses TRBV19 and TRBJ2-5, with D possibly matching TRBD1 (6 bases). V was shortened by 6 bases and J by 1 base, with 24 bases between the two germline ends. The CDR3 covers 18 residues. Germline V gene sequence: CDR1 LNHDA, CDR2 SQIVND (reference sequence).

This clonotype was found many times. V usage is TRBV29-1 and J usage is TRBJ2-2; D gene ambiguous. Germline V gene lookup returns CDR1 SQVTM and CDR2 ANQGSEA. This CDR3 has 14 amino acids. Trimming removed 7 bases at V and 5 bases at J, with 17 bases between. The CDR3 nucleotides read TGCAGCGCTGGGCTAATAGGGAATACCGGGGAGCTGTTTTTT. Its protein product is CSAGLIGNTGELFF.